Shown below are 18 T cell receptor beta chains from a single sample sequenced in a study of T cells in localized non-small cell lung cancer. The repertoire was sequenced with immunoSEQ multiplex PCR; TCRdb's copy has only in-frame clones and lacks some. The repertoire holds under 25,000 clones, with around 90% as singletons. The sample in question was peripheral blood, obtained before any cancer treatment. The receptors here all came from a male donor older than 55 with stage I squamous cell lung carcinoma.

The chain has TRBV11-3 and TRBJ2-5, with D tentatively TRBD1 (6 bases). The CDR3 totals 13 residues. V lost 5 bases and J 3 bases, leaving 10 bases between the germline ends. Germline values: CDR1 SGHNT, CDR2 YENEEA. The CDR3 sequence is CASSLGQKETQYF. CDR3 in DNA: TGTGCCAGCAGCCTAGGACAGAAAGAGACCCAGTACTTC. The full variable domain, rest sourced from reference TRBV11-3 and TRBJ2-5, is EAGVVQSPRYKIIEKKQPVAFWCNPISGHNTLYWYLQNLGQGPELLIRYENEEAVDDSQLPKDRFSAERLKGVDSTLKIQPAELGDSAVYLCASSLGQKETQYFGPGTRLLVL.

This clone was observed a single time. The J gene is TRBJ2-2, the V gene TRBV4-3; D gene ambiguous. The CDR3 is made up of 14 amino acids. The germline V and J ends were trimmed by 0 bases and 5 bases, with 7 bases remaining between them. Germline V gene sequence: CDR1 LGHNA, CDR2 YSLEER. CDR3 sequence reads: CASSQEFPTGELFF. CDR3 nucleotides: TGCGCCAGCAGCCAAGAGTTCCCGACCGGGGAGCTGTTTTTT.

In its sample, this clone was seen once. V usage is TRBV5-4 and J usage is TRBJ2-5; 11 nucleotides align to TRBD2. The CDR3 loop spans 15 amino acids. Germline V gives CDR1 SGHNT, CDR2 YYREEE (reference sequence). With 6 bases clipped from V and 5 bases from J, the junction kept 9 bases outside the gene matches. The CDR3 here is CASTNTSGSRETQYF. In DNA, the CDR3 is TGTGCCAGCACCAACACTAGCGGGAGTCGGGAGACCCAGTACTTC.

The V gene is TRBV18, the J gene TRBJ2-1; D is undetermined. The CDR3 totals 16 residues. Germline lookup yields CDR1 KGHSH and CDR2 LQKENI. V lost 6 bases and J lost 0, with 15 bases in between. CDR3 nucleotide sequence: TGTGCCAGCTCCCTTTTGATCGAGAGCTCCTACAATGAGCAGTTCTTC. Its translation: CASSLLIESSYNEQFF.

The rearrangement links TRBV15 to TRBJ2-3, with D uncertain. V dropped 0 bases and J dropped 1 base, with 11 bases sitting between them. The CDR3 has 16 amino acids. In germline, CDR1 is LNHNV, CDR2 YYDKDF (reference sequence). CDR3: CATSRDVASGTDTQYF. CDR3 nucleotide sequence: TGTGCCACCAGCAGAGATGTAGCATCGGGCACAGATACGCAGTATTTT.

The chain combines TRBV4-2 with TRBJ2-7; unclear D gene. The CDR3 runs 15 residues. The germline V gene encodes CDR1 LGHNA and CDR2 YNFKEQ. V lost 0 bases, J lost 6 bases, and 15 bases lay in between. The CDR3 DNA follows: TGTGCCAGCAGCCAAGATCGAGGAGAGGTCTCCGAGCAGTACTTC. Translated: CASSQDRGEVSEQYF.

The J gene is TRBJ1-2, the V gene TRBV19; TRBD1 might be the D (5 bases). This CDR3 has 14 amino acids. V lost 7 bases to trimming and J lost 4 bases, with 16 bases between them. In germline, CDR1 is LNHDA, CDR2 SQIVND (reference sequence). CDR3 DNA: TGTGCCAGTACGTTGGGGCGTATTGGCTATGGCTACACCTTC. As protein: CASTLGRIGYGYTF.

V is TRBV19 and J is TRBJ2-7; D possibly corresponds to TRBD1 (5 bases). Germline V gives CDR1 LNHDA, CDR2 SQIVND (reference sequence). This CDR3 is built from 13 residues. Deletions cut 3 bases from V and 3 bases from J, with 9 bases between. CDR3 loop: CASSMQGDYEQYF. CDR3 in DNA: TGTGCCAGTAGTATGCAGGGTGACTACGAGCAGTACTTC.

This clone was recorded once. The CDR3 DNA reads as TGTGCCAGCAGCTCGGGTAGCGTCGGCTTGGAGACCCAGTACTTC. It specifies CASSSGSVGLETQYF. V gene TRBV7-9 combines with J gene TRBJ2-5; D might be TRBD2 (5 bases). The CDR3 has 15 residues. V lost 4 bases to trimming and J lost 5 bases, with 17 bases between them. Germline CDR1 and CDR2: SEHNR and FQNEAQ (reference sequence). Combining the CDR3 with reference TRBV7-9 and TRBJ2-5 gives the whole variable domain DTGVSQNPRHKITKRGQNVTFRCDPISEHNRLYWYRQTLGQGPEFLTYFQNEAQLEKSRLLSDRFSAERPKGSFSTLEIQRTEQGDSAMYLCASSSGSVGLETQYFGPGTRLLVL.

This clone was recorded only once. The genes are TRBV5-3 and TRBJ1-5; no reliable D call. TRBV5-3 is reported as an ORF; its role is uncertain. This CDR3 is built from 13 residues. V lost 4 bases, J lost 9 bases, and 14 bases lay in between. The CDR3 nucleotides are TGTGCCAGAAGCCTGGGTGTGCCCGGGCCCCAGCATTTT. This codes for CARSLGVPGPQHF.

The V and J genes are TRBV18 and TRBJ1-5; D is uncertain. This CDR3 has 15 amino acids. Per the germline V gene, CDR1 is KGHSH and CDR2 is LQKENI. V shed 5 bases and J shed 6 bases, with 17 bases lying between them. CDR3: CASSSRGTLGQPQHF. CDR3 bases: TGTGCCAGCTCATCACGGGGAACCCTTGGTCAGCCCCAGCATTTT.

This chain links TRBV5-1 with TRBJ2-7; TRBD2 matches at 14 bases. The V gene's germline CDR1 is SGHRS and CDR2 YFSETQ. CDR3 length: 17 residues. Losses at the gene ends were 4 bases for V and 5 bases for J; bases not matched to a gene: 11. The DNA of the CDR3 is TGCGCCAGCAGCAGCAGACTAGCGGGAGGGGTTCATGACGAGCAGTACTTC. Amino acids: CASSSRLAGGVHDEQYF.

DNA of the CDR3: TGTGCCAGCAGCAAAGGAGCCGGGGACAGGGTAATAACAGATACGCAGTATTTT. As protein: CASSKGAGDRVITDTQYF. The chain is built from TRBV21-1 and TRBJ2-3; no check of the table's D call, TRBD1, against the DNA was made. TRBV21-1 is a known pseudogene. CDR3 length equals 18 residues.

The chain has TRBV5-1 and TRBJ1-1; TRBD1 aligns across 12 bases. The germline V gene has CDR1 SGHRS and CDR2 YFSETQ. This CDR3 region has 16 residues. Losses at the gene ends were 3 bases for V and 3 bases for J; bases not matched to a gene: 6. CDR3 sequence reads: CASSSGQGARDTEAFF. As DNA, the CDR3 is TGCGCCAGCAGCTCGGGACAGGGGGCGAGGGACACTGAAGCTTTCTTT.

The CDR3 region has the DNA TGTGCCAGCAGCTTGGGACAGGGAAACTATGGCTACACCTTC. Encoded protein: CASSLGQGNYGYTF. The rearrangement links TRBV13 to TRBJ1-2, with 9 bases identical to TRBD1. This CDR3 spans 14 amino acids. The germline CDR1 and CDR2 sequences are PRHDT and FYEKMQ (reference sequence). Losses at the gene ends were 3 bases for V and 2 bases for J; bases not matched to a gene: 1.

The chain links TRBV4-3 to TRBJ1-2; D may be TRBD1 (5 bases). V shed 5 bases and J shed 8 bases, with 18 bases lying between them. Germline-derived CDR1 and CDR2 are LGHNA and YSLEER. This CDR3 contains 14 residues. For the CDR3, the DNA is TGCGCCAGCAGCGGCGGAGGCAGGGCTGGAGGCTACACCTTC. This translates into CASSGGGRAGGYTF.

J is TRBJ2-7 and V is TRBV9; D is unresolved. The CDR3 runs 13 residues. V lost 0 bases to trimming and J lost 6 bases, with 10 bases between them. Germline-derived CDR1 and CDR2 are SGDLS and YYNGEE. The CDR3 protein is CASSVVTGGEQYF. CDR3 coding DNA: TGTGCCAGCAGCGTAGTTACGGGCGGCGAGCAGTACTTC.

The chain employs TRBV7-2 and TRBJ2-1; TRBD2 matches at 9 bases. Germline V lookup: CDR1 SGHTA, CDR2 FQGNSA. This CDR3 is 14 amino acids long. J lost 6 bases, V lost 1 base, and 1 base had no gene match. CDR3 sequence reads: CASSLGREGNEQFF. The CDR3 nucleotides read TGTGCCAGCAGCTTAGGGCGGGAGGGCAATGAGCAGTTCTTC. Complete variable domain (other parts from reference TRBV7-2 and TRBJ2-1): GAGVSQSPSNKVTEKGKDVELRCDPISGHTALYWYRQSLGQGLEFLIYFQGNSAPDKSGLPSDRFSAERTGGSVSTLTIQRTQQEDSAVYLCASSLGREGNEQFFGPGTRLTVL.